The clone carrying this TCR beta chain has more than one count but fewer than ten. Its specificity is not known. This specimen comes from a study of T-cell memory formation after mild COVID-19. Overall study: The TCR clusters were mostly specific to one donor. The study's findings and limits: Certain responding clones were present in pre-infection memory, suggesting participation of cross-reactive memory.

CDR1 is SGDLS, CDR2 YYNGEE, per germline. The V segment lost 6 bases and the J segment 2 bases; nucleotides outside the gene matches: 6. The CDR3 is 15 residues long. TCRdb fed the 5' RACE reads into MiXCR, producing one record per CDR3 protein. The repertoire holds around 530,000 distinct CDR3 sequences, with about 20% as singletons. The chain recombines TRBV9 with TRBJ2-3; TRBD1 matches 10 bases. This receptor was taken from an adult woman who had mild COVID-19 (a few samples of this study predate the infection). Cell type and time point are not known. Input material: PBMCs or a T cell subset sorted from them (not recorded which). The CDR3 sequence is CASTRQGAATDTQYF. The CDR3 DNA follows: TGTGCCAGCACCCGACAGGGGGCGGCCACAGATACGCAGTATTTT.